Listed here are 3 T cell receptor beta chains from one sample, sequenced in a study of T cell responses to AZD1222 COVID-19 vaccine (dated by TCRdb to about 2021). The sample's time point, from its label and the paper: about 28 days (+/-7) after the second vaccine dose. This specimen's treatment or condition label, per the study, means: meningococcal conjugate vaccine given as trial control. The library was built by means of the immunoSEQ multiplex PCR assay. What TCRdb holds here is the immuneACCESS table cut down to in-frame rearrangements. Part of the clones is not present; checked against another copy, under half of the missing clones reflect an unresolved V gene, and the others are unexplained. The sample profile shows about 140,000 clones; roughly nine tenths of them were found once. About 7.5% of the sample lies in the top ten. Source: peripheral blood, taken 28 days after the second dose of the MenACWY control vaccine. The receptors shown here come from an adult who received the MenACWY meningococcal vaccine as a control.

The rearrangement links TRBV7-2 to TRBJ2-2; D is tentatively TRBD1 or TRBD2 (5 bases each). The CDR3 spans 13 residues. Trimming removed 2 bases at V and 7 bases at J, with 8 bases between. CDR1 SGHTA and CDR2 FQGNSA come from the germline V gene. This CDR3 is CASSLLGVGELFF. In DNA form, the CDR3 reads TGTGCCAGCAGCTTATTGGGGGTCGGGGAGCTGTTTTTT.

The chain is built from TRBV18 and TRBJ2-7; D unclear. Trimming took 3 bases from V and 5 from J, leaving 11 bases between them. CDR3 length: 13 amino acids. CDR1 is KGHSH, CDR2 LQKENI, per germline. The CDR3, as DNA: TGTGCCAGCTCACCCATCGAGTTCGACGAGCAGTACTTC. This encodes CASSPIEFDEQYF.

This rearrangement joins TRBV7-8 to TRBJ1-4, with TRBD1 matching 8 bases. The junction had 9 bases not matched to a gene; V was cut back by 4 bases and J by 8 bases. This CDR3 spans 15 amino acids. Per germline, CDR1 SGHVS and CDR2 FQNEAQ. The CDR3 region has the DNA TGTGCCAGCAGCTCCCAAATGACAGGGGCCGAAAAACTGTTTTTT. The encoded protein is CASSSQMTGAEKLFF.